The clone carrying this T cell receptor beta chain was counted a few times. Antigen unknown. The data were taken from a study of OX40 agonist ivuxolimab in advanced cancers. Study in general: In this cohort, patients received ivuxolimab, an agonistic anti-OX40 (CD134) antibody. The patients received ivuxolimab by intravenous route every 2 weeks at 0.01 to 10 mg/kg. Anti-PD-1, anti-PD-L1 or anti-CTLA-4 therapy given earlier was allowed, and around 40% had some. Study-wide points: On average, CD8+ T cells had more expanded clones than CD4+.

Only in-frame clones appear in the TCRdb table, and some are missing; sequencing was by immunoSEQ multiplex PCR. Of over 85,000 clones in the sample, around 90% are singletons; the top ten hold under 2%. This CDR3 region has 10 residues. V and J are TRBV21-1 and TRBJ1-2. TRBV21-1 is an annotated pseudogene. Sequencing was performed on CD4+ or CD8+ T cells sorted from blood, taken in a trial of the OX40 agonist ivuxolimab. This clonotype originated in an adult with an advanced solid tumor such as melanoma, head and neck, liver or kidney cancer. In nucleotides, the CDR3 is TGTGCCAGCAAAGGGCCTGGCTACACCTTC. Its protein product is CASKGPGYTF.